The entry that follows covers one T cell receptor (beta chain) sequence. The antigen is undetermined. This specimen belongs to a study of cytomegalovirus exposure and HLA in healthy donors. The ends lost 4 bases at V and 1 base at J; junction bases unmatched: 6. In germline, CDR1 is SGDLS, CDR2 YYNGEE. The CDR3 runs 15 residues. Broader study findings: It was found in a later analysis that first-cohort TCR clusters tended to co-occur in the 130 or so validation repertoires. High specificity and sensitivity for cytomegalovirus status were reported for the classifier. Most TCR sequences were rare, but some public TCRs occurred in many donors.

Separate from the approximately 670-subject first cohort, the roughly 110-subject validation cohort was the one that the donors belonged to. Some clones are missing from TCRdb's copy, which holds only in-frame ones; the method was immunoSEQ multiplex PCR. This sample carries more than 20,000 clones, 97% of them seen once, and the ten largest clones take 10%. V gene TRBV9 combines with J gene TRBJ1-1, with TRBD1 matching 8 bases. The sequenced sample consisted of PBMCs. The clonotype was recovered from a man younger than 45 in good health and CMV-seropositive. CDR3 sequence reads: CASSPQGAQNTEAFF. In DNA, the CDR3 is TGTGCCAGCAGCCCCCAGGGGGCCCAGAACACTGAAGCTTTCTTT.